This T cell receptor beta chain came from a study of T cells in Graves' hyperthyroidism and ophthalmopathy (dated by TCRdb to the late 2010s). Concerning the study at large: Peripheral blood samples were taken at the time of initial diagnosis, prior to any treatment. According to the paper, TCR Vbeta CDR3 sequencing was carried out on approximately 140 peripheral blood samples, which came from fewer than 50 ophthalmopathy, around 75 hyperthyroidism and roughly 17 progressor patients. TCR V-J signatures able to tell the groups apart were searched for in a discovery cohort of 90 to 100 patients, of whom more than 40 had Graves' ophthalmopathy and about 60 had stable Graves' hyperthyroidism. After blood sampling, hyperthyroidism patients were treated with methimazole at a starting dose of 30 mg daily, and ophthalmopathy patients were treated with high-dose intravenous methylprednisolone. Prospective prediction of ophthalmopathy was tested in an independent validation cohort consisting of 18 to 20 hyperthyroidism patients and over 15 patients who later progressed to ophthalmopathy. The 95 to 100 discovery patients were randomly divided into training and test sets at a 7:3 ratio. In more than 5 Graves' hyperthyroidism patients, the study also compared T-cell repertoires from thyroid tissue with T-cell repertoires from blood. Overall results and qualifications from the work: Sample size was not statistically predetermined, and blinding of investigators to group allocation was not performed. In validation, progression to ophthalmopathy was predicted by the model with 65% to 71% sensitivity and 72.22% specificity, a median of around 6.5 months before onset. In cross-validation, a model built on a 13 V-J signature told ophthalmopathy apart from stable hyperthyroidism with 87.88% sensitivity and 81% to 82% specificity, and in testing the same model reached 80%/75%. Most expanded thyroid clonotypes (frequency above 0.001) were also found in blood, which suggests that blood repertoires may mirror thyroid immune responses.

Via the germline V gene, CDR1 is MDHEN and CDR2 SYDVKM. For this chain, trimming is 3 bases at the V end and 3 bases at the J end, and the number of junction bases without a gene match is 8. The CDR3 contains 16 residues, cysteine and phenylalanine counted. The DNA shown is the 48-base CDR3, in frame from base 1. Ophthalmopathy patients had moderately to severely active disease, with a Clinical Activity Score of 3 or more, a NOSPECS grade of 4 or more, and a disease duration of less than 3 months. Exclusion was applied to patients with uncontrolled infections, other autoimmune diseases, pregnancy or lactation. Clinical symptoms, serum thyroxine and TRAb, thyroid ultrasound, and orbital computed tomography formed the basis for the diagnoses. PBMCs were isolated from more than 8 ml of fresh peripheral blood by Ficoll-Paque density gradient centrifugation. Total RNA was extracted using Trizol reagent, and RNA quality was assessed on an Agilent 2100 Bioanalyzer.

In regard to this clonotype: Its cognate antigen has yet to be identified. The sample holds no much larger clone one base away, and base qualities are not on file.

The TCR beta CDR3 regions were amplified from RNA transcripts. The first round of RT-PCR for the TCR CDR3 was performed with the HTBI primer set and the Qiagen OneStep RT-PCR kit. Libraries were constructed in a second round of multiplex PCR, after which size selection and purification were carried out. Libraries were sequenced paired-end with 100 bp reads on an Illumina HiSeq2000. As for how the authors treated the data: SOAPnuke was used to process the raw data, throwing out any read that contained adapters or uncalled bases, had a mean Phred below 15, or lacked an exact constant-primer or identifier match. High-quality paired reads were merged with COPE v1.2.5, and unique nucleotide sequences were defined as clonotypes. MiTCR v1.1 was used to align clonotypes to the IMGT TRBV, TRBD and TRBJ reference segments. Only V-J combinations with frequency above 0.0001, covering 99.2% of repertoires, were analysed. The TCS score was defined as F50 (clonal expansion) divided by E x V (chaos), with BLOSUM62-based TCRdist calculated between CDR3 peptides within each V-J. Welch's t-statistics and random forest reduced around 520 V-J features to 10 to 15, which were used in a naive Bayes classifier (R e1071). The public sequencing data were trimmed at Q25 with fastp and processed into clonotypes with MiXCR by TCRdb, which kept only in-frame beta chains. Each CDR3 protein appears once, grouped with its most common genes and DNA. The V and J calls were determined by TCRdb, not by the authors. The sample table contains around 600,000 distinct CDR3 sequences; only one count was recorded for 11% to 15% of them. The top ten hold roughly 7% of the sample.

This chain joins TRBV28 to TRBJ1-2, with TRBD1 matching 9 junction bases. What was sequenced was blood. This sequence originates from a woman between 18 and 29 years old with Graves' ophthalmopathy. The nucleotide sequence reads as follows: TGTGCCAGCAGTTTCAGAGGTTGGGACAGGGACTATGGCTACACCTTC. Protein translation: CASSFRGWDRDYGYTF.